The T cell receptor (beta chain) described here comes from a study of T-cell reconstitution after alpha-beta-depleted transplantation in children. The sample holds a few counts of this clonotype. The library targeted TCRbeta and was prepared with unique molecular identifiers. A single record per CDR3 protein comes from TCRdb applying MiXCR to the PCR reads. This table has approximately 270,000 distinct CDR3 sequences, approximately 9.8% appearing once. This CDR3 spans 14 amino acids. With 8 bases clipped from V and 4 bases from J, the junction kept 6 bases outside the gene matches. Germline CDR1 reads KGHSH; CDR2 reads LQKENI.

The source of this sequence is a human donor who donated a stem cell graft to a child with SCID. Material: PBMCs from the stem cell graft donor, obtained from the stem cell graft. This chain connects TRBV18 to TRBJ2-3; TRBD1 matches 10 bases. In DNA form, the CDR3 reads TGTGCCAGCACATCGGGACAGGGGCCAGATACGCAGTATTTT. This sequence encodes CASTSGQGPDTQYF.